This T cell receptor beta chain was retrieved from a study of blood T cell repertoires in COVID-19. The protocol was immunoSEQ multiplex PCR, while the TCRdb copy is restricted to in-frame clones and leaves out a portion. Here the sample spans some 250,000 clones, roughly 84% being singletons. The CDR3 sequence is 13 residues long. Germline lookup yields CDR1 KGHSH and CDR2 LQKENI. Trimming took 0 bases from V and 1 from J, leaving 4 bases between them. The receptor was derived from a woman aged 18-29 years with acute or convalescent COVID-19. Sample: peripheral blood. The rearrangement uses TRBV18 and TRBJ2-7; D ambiguous. The CDR3 is CASSPPVSYEQYF. The DNA for the CDR3 is TGTGCCAGCTCACCACCCGTTTCCTACGAGCAGTACTTC.